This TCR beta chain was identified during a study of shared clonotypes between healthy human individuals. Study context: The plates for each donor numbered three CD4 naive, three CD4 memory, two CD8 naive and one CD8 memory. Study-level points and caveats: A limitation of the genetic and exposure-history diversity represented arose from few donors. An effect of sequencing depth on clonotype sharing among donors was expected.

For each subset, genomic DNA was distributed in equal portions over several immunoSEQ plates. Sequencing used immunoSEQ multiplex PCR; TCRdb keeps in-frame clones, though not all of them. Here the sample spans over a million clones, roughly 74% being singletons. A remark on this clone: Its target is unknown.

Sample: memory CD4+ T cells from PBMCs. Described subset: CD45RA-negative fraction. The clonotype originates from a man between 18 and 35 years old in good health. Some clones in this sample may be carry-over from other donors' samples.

CDR3 amino acids: CASEGQRSYNEQFF. The CDR3 DNA follows: TGTGCCAGTGAAGGGCAACGCTCCTACAATGAGCAGTTCTTC. The V call is TRBV19, the J call TRBJ2-1; no clear D. V lost 8 bases and J 0 bases, leaving 11 bases between the germline ends. The CDR3 is 14 amino acids. CDR1 is LNHDA and CDR2 is SQIVND in the germline V gene (reference sequence).